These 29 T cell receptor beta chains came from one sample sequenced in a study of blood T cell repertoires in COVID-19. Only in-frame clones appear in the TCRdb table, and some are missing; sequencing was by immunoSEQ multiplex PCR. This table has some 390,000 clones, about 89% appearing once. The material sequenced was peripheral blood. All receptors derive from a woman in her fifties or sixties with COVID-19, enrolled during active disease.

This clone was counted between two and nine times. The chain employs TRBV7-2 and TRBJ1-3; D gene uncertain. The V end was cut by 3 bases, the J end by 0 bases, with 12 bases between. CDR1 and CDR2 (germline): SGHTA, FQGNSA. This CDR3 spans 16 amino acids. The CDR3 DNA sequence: TGTGCCAGCAGCTTTGAAAGAGGAAGCTCTGGAAACACCATATATTTT. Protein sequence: CASSFERGSSGNTIYF.

CDR3 DNA sequence: TGTGCCAGCAGTTACTCGCGGGGGATCTACGAGCAGTACTTC. Protein product: CASSYSRGIYEQYF. The genes are TRBV6-5 and TRBJ2-7; 7 bases agree with TRBD2. This CDR3 spans 14 amino acids. V gave up 0 bases and J gave up 3 bases; unmatched junction bases: 2. Per germline, CDR1 MNHEY and CDR2 SVGAGI.

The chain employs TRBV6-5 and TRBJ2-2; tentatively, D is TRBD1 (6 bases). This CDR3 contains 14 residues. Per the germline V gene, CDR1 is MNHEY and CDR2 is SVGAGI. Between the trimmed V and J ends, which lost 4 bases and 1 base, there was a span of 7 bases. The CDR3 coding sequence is TGTGCCAGCAGTTGGACAGTGAACACCGGGGAGCTGTTTTTT. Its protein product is CASSWTVNTGELFF.

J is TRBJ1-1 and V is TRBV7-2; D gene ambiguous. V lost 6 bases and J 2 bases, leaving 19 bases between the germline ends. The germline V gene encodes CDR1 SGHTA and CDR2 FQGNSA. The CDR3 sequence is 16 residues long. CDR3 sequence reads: CASSPAPRRLNTEAFF. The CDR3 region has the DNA TGTGCCAGCAGTCCTGCCCCGAGGCGGCTAAACACTGAAGCTTTCTTT. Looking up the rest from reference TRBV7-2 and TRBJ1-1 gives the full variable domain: GAGVSQSPSNKVTEKGKDVELRCDPISGHTALYWYRQSLGQGLEFLIYFQGNSAPDKSGLPSDRFSAERTGGSVSTLTIQRTQQEDSAVYLCASSPAPRRLNTEAFFGQGTRLTVV.

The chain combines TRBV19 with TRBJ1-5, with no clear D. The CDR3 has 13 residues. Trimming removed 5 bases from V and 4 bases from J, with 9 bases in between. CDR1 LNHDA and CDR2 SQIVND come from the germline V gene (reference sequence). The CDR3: CASSRQNNQPQHF. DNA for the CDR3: TGTGCCAGTAGTCGCCAGAATAATCAGCCCCAGCATTTT.

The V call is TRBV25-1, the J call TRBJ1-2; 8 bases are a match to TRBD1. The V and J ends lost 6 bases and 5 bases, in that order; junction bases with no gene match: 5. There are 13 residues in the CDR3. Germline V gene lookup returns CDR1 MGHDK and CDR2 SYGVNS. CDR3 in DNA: TGTGCCAGCAGAGGACAGGGTGGGTATGGCTACACCTTC. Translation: CASRGQGGYGYTF.

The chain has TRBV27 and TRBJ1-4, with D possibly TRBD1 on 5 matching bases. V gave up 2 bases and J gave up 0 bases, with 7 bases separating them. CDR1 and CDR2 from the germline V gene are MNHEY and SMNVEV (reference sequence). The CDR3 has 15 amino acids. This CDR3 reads CASSLRGSTNEKLFF. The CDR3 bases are TGTGCCAGCAGTTTAAGGGGATCAACTAATGAAAAACTGTTTTTT. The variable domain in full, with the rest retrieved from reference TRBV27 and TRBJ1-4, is EAQVTQNPRYLITVTGKKLTVTCSQNMNHEYMSWYRQDPGLGLRQIYYSMNVEVTDKGDVPEGYKVSRKEKRNFPLILESPSPNQTSLYFCASSLRGSTNEKLFFGSGTQLSVL.

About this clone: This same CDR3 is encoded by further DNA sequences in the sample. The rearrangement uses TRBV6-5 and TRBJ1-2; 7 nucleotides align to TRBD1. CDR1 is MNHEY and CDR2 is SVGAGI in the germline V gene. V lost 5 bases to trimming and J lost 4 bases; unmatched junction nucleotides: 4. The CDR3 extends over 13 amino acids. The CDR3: CASSPNRGYGYTF. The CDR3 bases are TGTGCCAGCAGTCCGAACAGGGGCTATGGCTACACCTTC.

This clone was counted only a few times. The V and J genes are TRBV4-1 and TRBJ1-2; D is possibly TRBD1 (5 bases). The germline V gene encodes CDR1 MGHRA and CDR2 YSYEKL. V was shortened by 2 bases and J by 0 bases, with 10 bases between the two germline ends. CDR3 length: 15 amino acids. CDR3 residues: CASSQYDSPNYGYTF. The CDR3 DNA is TGCGCCAGCAGCCAATATGACAGTCCTAACTATGGCTACACCTTC.

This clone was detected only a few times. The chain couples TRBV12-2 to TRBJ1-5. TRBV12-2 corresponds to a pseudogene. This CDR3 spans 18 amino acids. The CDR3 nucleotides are TGTGCAAGTCGCATAGATTTACCCGACGGGGATAGCAATCAGCCCCAGCATTTT. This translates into CASRIDLPDGDSNQPQHF.

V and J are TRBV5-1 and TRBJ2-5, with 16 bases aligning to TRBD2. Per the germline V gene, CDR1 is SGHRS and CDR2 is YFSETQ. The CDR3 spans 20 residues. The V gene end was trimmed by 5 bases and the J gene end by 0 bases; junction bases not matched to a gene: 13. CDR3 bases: TGCGCCAGCAGTTACCACCCCGGGACTAGCGGGGGGGTTAACCAAGAGACCCAGTACTTC. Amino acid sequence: CASSYHPGTSGGVNQETQYF. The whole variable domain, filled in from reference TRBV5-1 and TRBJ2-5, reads KAGVTQTPRYLIKTRGQQVTLSCSPISGHRSVSWYQQTPGQGLQFLFEYFSETQRNKGNFPGRFSGRQFSNSRSEMNVSTLELGDSALYLCASSYHPGTSGGVNQETQYFGPGTRLLVL.

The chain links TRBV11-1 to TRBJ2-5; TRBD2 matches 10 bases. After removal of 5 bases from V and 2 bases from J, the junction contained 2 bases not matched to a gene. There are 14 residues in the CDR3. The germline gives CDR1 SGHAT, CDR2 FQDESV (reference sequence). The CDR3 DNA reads TGTGCCAGCAGCCAGCGGGGGGGTCAAGAGACCCAGTACTTC. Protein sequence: CASSQRGGQETQYF. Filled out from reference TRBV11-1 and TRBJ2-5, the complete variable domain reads EAEVAQSPRYKITEKSQAVAFWCDPISGHATLYWYRQILGQGPELLVQFQDESVVDDSQLPKDRFSAERLKGVDSTLKIQPAELGDSAMYLCASSQRGGQETQYFGPGTRLLVL.

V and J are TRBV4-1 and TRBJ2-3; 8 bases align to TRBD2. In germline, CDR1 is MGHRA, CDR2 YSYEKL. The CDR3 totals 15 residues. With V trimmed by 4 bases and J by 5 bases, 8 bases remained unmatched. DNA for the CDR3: TGCGCCAGCAGCCCCGGGCTAGCGGGTGTAGATACGCAGTATTTT. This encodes CASSPGLAGVDTQYF.

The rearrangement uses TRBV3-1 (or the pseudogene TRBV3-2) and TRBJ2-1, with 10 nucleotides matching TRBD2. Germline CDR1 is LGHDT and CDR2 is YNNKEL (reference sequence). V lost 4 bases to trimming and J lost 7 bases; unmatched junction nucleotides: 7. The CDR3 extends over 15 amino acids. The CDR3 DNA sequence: TGTGCCAGCAGCCTCACTAGCGGGGTAAGGAATGAGCAGTTCTTC. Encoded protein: CASSLTSGVRNEQFF.

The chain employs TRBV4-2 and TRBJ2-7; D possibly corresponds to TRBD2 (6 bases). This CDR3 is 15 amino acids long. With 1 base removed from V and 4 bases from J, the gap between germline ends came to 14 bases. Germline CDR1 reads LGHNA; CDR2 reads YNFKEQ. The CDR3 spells CASSQGRGPLYEQYF. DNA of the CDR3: TGTGCCAGCAGCCAAGGGAGGGGACCTCTGTACGAGCAGTACTTC.

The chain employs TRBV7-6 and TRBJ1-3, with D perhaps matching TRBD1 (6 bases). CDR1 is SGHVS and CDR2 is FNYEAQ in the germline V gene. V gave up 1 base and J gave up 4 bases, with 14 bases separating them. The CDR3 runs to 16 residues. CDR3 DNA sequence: TGTGCCAGCAGCTTAGGGGGGGGCGCAAAAGGAAACACCATATATTTT. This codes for CASSLGGGAKGNTIYF.

The CDR3 sequence is CASRVGLNTDTQYF. The CDR3 nucleotides are TGTGCCAGCAGGGTGGGACTGAACACAGATACGCAGTATTTT. The gene calls are TRBV3-1 (or the pseudogene TRBV3-2) and TRBJ2-3; tentative D call: TRBD2 (6 bases). Per the germline V gene, CDR1 is LGHDT and CDR2 is YNNKEL (reference sequence). V lost 6 bases and J lost 2, with 12 bases in between. The CDR3 sequence is 14 residues long.

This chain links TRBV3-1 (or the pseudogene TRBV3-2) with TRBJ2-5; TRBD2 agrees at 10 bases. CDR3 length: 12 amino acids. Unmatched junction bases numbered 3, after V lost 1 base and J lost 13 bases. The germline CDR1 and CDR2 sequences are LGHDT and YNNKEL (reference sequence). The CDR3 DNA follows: TGTGCCAGCAGCCAAGTGGGACTAGCGCCGTACTTC. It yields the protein CASSQVGLAPYF.

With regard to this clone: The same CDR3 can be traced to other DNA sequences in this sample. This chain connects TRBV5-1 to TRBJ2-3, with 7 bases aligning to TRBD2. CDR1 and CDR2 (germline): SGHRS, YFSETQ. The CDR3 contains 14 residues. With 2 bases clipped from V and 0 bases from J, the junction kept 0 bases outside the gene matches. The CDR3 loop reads CASSFGGSTDTQYF. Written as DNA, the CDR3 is TGCGCCAGCAGCTTCGGGGGGAGCACAGATACGCAGTATTTT.

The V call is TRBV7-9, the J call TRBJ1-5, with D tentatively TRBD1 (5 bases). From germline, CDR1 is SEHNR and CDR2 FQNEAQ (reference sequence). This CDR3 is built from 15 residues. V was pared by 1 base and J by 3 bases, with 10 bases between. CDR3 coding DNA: TGTGCCAGCAGCTTAGGCGGACACCTCAATCAGCCCCAGCATTTT. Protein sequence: CASSLGGHLNQPQHF.

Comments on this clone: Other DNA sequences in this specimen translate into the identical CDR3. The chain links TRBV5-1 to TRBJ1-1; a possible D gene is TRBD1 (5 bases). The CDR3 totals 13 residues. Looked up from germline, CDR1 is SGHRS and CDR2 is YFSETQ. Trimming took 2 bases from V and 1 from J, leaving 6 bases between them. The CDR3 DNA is TGCGCCAGCAGCTTCGGGGGGAACACTGAAGCTTTCTTT. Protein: CASSFGGNTEAFF.

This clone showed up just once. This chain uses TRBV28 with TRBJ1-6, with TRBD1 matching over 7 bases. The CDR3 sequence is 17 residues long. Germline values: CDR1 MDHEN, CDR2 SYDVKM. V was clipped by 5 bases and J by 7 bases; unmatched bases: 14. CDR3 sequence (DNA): TGTGCCAGCAGTCTACTCAAAGACAGGGCAGGGAATTCACCCCTCCACTTT. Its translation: CASSLLKDRAGNSPLHF.

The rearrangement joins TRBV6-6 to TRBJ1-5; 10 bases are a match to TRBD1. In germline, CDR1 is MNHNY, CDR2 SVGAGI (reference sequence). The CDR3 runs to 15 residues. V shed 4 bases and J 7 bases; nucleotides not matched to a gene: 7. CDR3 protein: CASSLPGTGVQPQHF. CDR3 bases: TGTGCCAGCAGTTTGCCCGGGACAGGGGTCCAGCCCCAGCATTTT.

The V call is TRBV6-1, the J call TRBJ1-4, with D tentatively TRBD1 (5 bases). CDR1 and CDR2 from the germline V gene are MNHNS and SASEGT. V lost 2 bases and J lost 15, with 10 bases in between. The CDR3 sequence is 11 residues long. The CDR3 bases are TGTGCCAGCAGTGAACCCAGGGCCATGTTTTTT. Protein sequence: CASSEPRAMFF.

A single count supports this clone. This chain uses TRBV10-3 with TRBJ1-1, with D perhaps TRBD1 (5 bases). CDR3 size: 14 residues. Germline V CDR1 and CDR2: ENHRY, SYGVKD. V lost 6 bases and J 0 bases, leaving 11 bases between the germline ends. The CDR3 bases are TGTGCCATCAGGGGGGGAATAGTGAACACTGAAGCTTTCTTT. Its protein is CAIRGGIVNTEAFF.

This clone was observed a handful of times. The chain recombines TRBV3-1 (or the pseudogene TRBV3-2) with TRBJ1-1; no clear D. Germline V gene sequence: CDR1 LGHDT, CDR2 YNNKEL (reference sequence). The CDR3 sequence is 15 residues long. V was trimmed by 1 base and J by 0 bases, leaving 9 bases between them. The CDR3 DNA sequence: TGTGCCAGCAGCCAAGCGGTGCGGCTGAACACTGAAGCTTTCTTT. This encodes CASSQAVRLNTEAFF.

The DNA for the CDR3 is TGTGCCAGCACCCCGGGACAGCCTCACGCAGAGCTGTTTTTT. Its translation is CASTPGQPHAELFF. This chain uses TRBV6-5 with TRBJ2-2; 7 bases are a match to TRBD1. Germline values: CDR1 MNHEY, CDR2 SVGAGI. Trimming took 7 bases from V and 11 from J; bases not matched to a gene: 13. This CDR3 contains 14 residues.

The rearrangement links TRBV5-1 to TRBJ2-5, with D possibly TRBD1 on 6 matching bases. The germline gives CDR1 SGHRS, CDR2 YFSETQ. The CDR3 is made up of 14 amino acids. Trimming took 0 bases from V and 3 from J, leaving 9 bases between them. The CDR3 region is CASSLGWDKETQYF. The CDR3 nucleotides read TGCGCCAGCAGCTTGGGGTGGGACAAAGAGACCCAGTACTTC.

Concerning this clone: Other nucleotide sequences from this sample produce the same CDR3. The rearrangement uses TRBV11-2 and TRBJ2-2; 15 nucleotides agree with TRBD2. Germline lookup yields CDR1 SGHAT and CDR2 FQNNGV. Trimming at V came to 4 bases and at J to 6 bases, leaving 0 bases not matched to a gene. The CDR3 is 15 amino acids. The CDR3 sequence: CASSWTSGGAGELFF. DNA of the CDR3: TGTGCCAGCAGCTGGACTAGCGGGGGGGCCGGGGAGCTGTTTTTT.